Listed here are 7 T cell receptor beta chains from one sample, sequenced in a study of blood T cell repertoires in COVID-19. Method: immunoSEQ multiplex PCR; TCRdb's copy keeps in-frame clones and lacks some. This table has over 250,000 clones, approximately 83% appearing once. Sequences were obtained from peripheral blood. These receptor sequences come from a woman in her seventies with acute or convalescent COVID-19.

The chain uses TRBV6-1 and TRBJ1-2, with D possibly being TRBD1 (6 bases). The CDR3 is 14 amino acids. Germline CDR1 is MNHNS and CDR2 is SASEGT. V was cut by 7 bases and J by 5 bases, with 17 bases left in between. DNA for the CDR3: TGTGCCAGCAACAGGGACGGCCCGGGTTATGGCTACACCTTC. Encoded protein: CASNRDGPGYGYTF.

The CDR3 loop is CASSAYSQGAAEAFF. The CDR3 DNA follows: TGTGCCAGCAGTGCGTATTCACAGGGTGCGGCTGAAGCTTTCTTT. The chain employs TRBV28 and TRBJ1-1; D may be TRBD1 (6 bases). The CDR3 consists of 15 residues. The V gene lost 5 bases and the J gene lost 6 bases, with 19 bases spanning the gap. Germline lookup yields CDR1 MDHEN and CDR2 SYDVKM.

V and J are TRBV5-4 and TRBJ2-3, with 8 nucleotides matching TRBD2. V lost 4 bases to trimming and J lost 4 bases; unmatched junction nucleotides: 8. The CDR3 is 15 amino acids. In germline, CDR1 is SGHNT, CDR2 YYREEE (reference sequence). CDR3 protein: CASSSRGGLADTQYF. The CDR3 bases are TGTGCCAGCAGCAGTCGGGGGGGCCTAGCAGATACGCAGTATTTT. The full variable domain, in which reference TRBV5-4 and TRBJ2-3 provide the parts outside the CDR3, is ETGVTQSPTHLIKTRGQQVTLRCSSQSGHNTVSWYQQALGQGPQFIFQYYREEENGRGNFPPRFSGLQFPNYSSELNVNALELDDSALYLCASSSRGGLADTQYFGPGTRLTVL.

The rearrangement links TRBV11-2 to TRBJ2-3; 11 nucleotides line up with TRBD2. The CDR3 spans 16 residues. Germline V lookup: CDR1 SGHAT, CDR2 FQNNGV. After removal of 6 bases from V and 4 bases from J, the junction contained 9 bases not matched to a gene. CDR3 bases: TGTGCCAGCAGACTTAGCGGGGGGGCGGTTGCAGATACGCAGTATTTT. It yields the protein CASRLSGGAVADTQYF.

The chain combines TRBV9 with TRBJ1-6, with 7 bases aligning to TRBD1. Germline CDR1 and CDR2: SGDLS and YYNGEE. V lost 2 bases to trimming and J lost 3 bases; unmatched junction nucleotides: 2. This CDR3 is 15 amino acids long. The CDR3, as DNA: TGTGCCAGCAGCGTCTCAGGGGGCTATAATTCACCCCTCCACTTT. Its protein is CASSVSGGYNSPLHF.

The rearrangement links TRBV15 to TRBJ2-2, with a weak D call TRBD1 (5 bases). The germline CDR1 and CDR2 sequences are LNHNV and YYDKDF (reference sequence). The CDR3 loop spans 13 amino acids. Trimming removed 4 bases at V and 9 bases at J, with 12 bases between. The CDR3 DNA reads TGTGCCACCAGCACCCGGACACAACGGGAGCTGTTTTTT. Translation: CATSTRTQRELFF.

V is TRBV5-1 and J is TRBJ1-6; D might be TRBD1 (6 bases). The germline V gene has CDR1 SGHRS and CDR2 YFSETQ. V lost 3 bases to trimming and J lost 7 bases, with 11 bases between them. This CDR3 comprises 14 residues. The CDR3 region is CASSSTRGNSPLHF. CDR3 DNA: TGCGCCAGCAGCTCGACCAGGGGCAATTCACCCCTCCACTTT.